This T cell receptor beta chain originates from a study of OX40 agonist ivuxolimab in advanced cancers. The wider study: With a range of 23 to 79, age averaged approximately 55 years, and about 82% were male. Antecedent anti-PD-1, anti-PD-L1 or anti-CTLA-4 therapy was permissible, with under 50% having received some.

Some clones are missing from TCRdb's copy, which holds only in-frame ones; the method was immunoSEQ multiplex PCR. Altogether over 80,000 clones are present, 92% being singletons, with the ten largest covering approximately 1.2%. The study, taken as a whole, reports: What antigens the expanded peripheral T cells recognized was never established.

The CDR3 spans 11 residues. Germline values: CDR1 MGHRA, CDR2 YSYEKL. Trimming pared 6 bases from V and 4 bases from J, leaving 4 bases between. Notes on this clone: As yet, its antigen is unknown.

The source of this sequence is an adult with an advanced solid tumor such as melanoma, head and neck, liver or kidney cancer. Source: CD4+ or CD8+ T cells sorted from blood, taken in a trial of the OX40 agonist ivuxolimab. The chain recombines TRBV4-1 with TRBJ2-1; D uncertain. CDR3 in DNA: TGCGCCAGCAGTGCGTACAATGAGCAGTTCTTC. Translation gives CASSAYNEQFF.